This TCR beta chain stems from a study of cytomegalovirus exposure and HLA in healthy donors. The protocol was immunoSEQ multiplex PCR, while the TCRdb copy is restricted to in-frame clones and leaves out a portion. The sample shows tens of thousands of clones, roughly 92% of them seen only once. V lost 6 bases and J 1 base, leaving 16 bases between the germline ends. Germline CDR1 and CDR2: SGHKS and YYEKEE (reference sequence). This CDR3 spans 15 amino acids. This chain uses TRBV5-5 with TRBJ1-1, with a possible D match to TRBD1 (6 bases). Sequenced input: PBMCs. The clonotype comes from a man younger than 35 in good health and CMV-seronegative. CDR3 nucleotides: TGTGCCAGCATCCATACAGGGCCTGGGAACACTGAAGCTTTCTTT. Its translation is CASIHTGPGNTEAFF.